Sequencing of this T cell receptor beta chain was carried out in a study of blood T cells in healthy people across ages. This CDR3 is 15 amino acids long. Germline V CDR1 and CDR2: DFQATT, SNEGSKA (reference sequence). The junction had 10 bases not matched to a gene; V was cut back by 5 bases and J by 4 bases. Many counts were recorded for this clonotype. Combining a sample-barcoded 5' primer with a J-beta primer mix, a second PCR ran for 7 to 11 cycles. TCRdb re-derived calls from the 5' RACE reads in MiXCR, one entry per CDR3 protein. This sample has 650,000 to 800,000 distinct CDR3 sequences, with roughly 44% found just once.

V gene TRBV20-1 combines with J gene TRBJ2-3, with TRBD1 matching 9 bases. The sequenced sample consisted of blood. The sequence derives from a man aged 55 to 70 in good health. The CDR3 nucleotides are TGCAGTGCTGGCAATCCGGGACAGGGCGCAGATACGCAGTATTTT. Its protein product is CSAGNPGQGADTQYF.